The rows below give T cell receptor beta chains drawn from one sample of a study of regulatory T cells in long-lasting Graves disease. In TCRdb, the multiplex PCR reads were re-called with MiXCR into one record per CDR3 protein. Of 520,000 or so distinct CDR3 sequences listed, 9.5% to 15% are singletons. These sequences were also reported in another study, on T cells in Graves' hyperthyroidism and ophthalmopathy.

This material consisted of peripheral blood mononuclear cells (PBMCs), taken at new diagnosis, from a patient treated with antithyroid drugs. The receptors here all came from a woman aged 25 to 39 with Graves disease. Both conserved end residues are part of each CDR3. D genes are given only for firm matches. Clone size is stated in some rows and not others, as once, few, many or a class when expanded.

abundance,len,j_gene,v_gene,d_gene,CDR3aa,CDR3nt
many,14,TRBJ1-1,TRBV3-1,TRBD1,CASMDQGVITEAFF,TGTGCCAGCATGGACCAGGGGGTGATCACTGAAGCTTTCTTT
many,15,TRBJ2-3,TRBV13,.,CASSTRGGVPDTQYF,TGTGCCAGCAGCACGAGGGGGGGAGTCCCAGATACGCAGTATTTT
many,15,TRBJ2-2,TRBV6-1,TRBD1,CASSPDRANTGELFF,TGTGCCAGCAGTCCAGACAGGGCGAACACCGGGGAGCTGTTTTTT
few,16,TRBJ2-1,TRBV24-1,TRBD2,CATSDPETSGINEQFF,TGTGCCACCAGTGATCCAGAGACTAGCGGGATAAATGAGCAGTTCTTC
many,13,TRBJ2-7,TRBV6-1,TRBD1,CATSTGVLNEQYF,TGTGCCACCTCTACAGGGGTACTGAACGAGCAGTACTTC
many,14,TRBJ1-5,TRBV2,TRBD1,CASSALTGDQPQHF,TGTGCCAGCAGCGCCCTGACAGGGGATCAGCCCCAGCATTTT
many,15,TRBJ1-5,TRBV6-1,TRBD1,CASSEASRGHQPQHF,TGTGCCAGCAGTGAAGCTAGCAGGGGGCACCAGCCCCAGCATTTT
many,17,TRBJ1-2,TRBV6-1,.,CASSTPPGRGSEAGYTF,TGTGCCAGCAGTACCCCTCCGGGTAGGGGAAGTGAGGCTGGCTACACCTTC
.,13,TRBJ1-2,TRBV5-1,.,CASSPDSFYGYTF,TGCGCCAGCAGCCCTGACAGCTTCTATGGCTACACCTTC
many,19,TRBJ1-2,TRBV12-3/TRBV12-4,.,CASSPSTPSSDARGHGYTF,TGTGCCAGCAGTCCTAGCACCCCCTCCTCTGACGCCAGAGGGCATGGCTACACCTTC
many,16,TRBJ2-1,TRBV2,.,CASEQGGFLDVDEQFF,TGTGCCAGCGAACAGGGAGGTTTCCTAGACGTGGATGAGCAGTTCTTC
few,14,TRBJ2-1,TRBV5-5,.,CASSLELVVNEQFF,TGTGCCAGCAGCTTGGAACTGGTGGTGAATGAGCAGTTCTTC
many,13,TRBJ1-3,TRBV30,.,CAWRPYSGNTIYF,TGTGCCTGGAGGCCTTACTCGGGAAACACCATATATTTT
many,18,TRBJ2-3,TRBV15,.,CATSRVTWGLALTDTQYF,TGTGCCACCAGCAGAGTGACATGGGGACTCGCCCTCACAGATACGCAGTATTTT
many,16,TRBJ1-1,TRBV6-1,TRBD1,CASSDWNRGRDTEAFF,TGTGCCAGCAGTGACTGGAACAGGGGGCGCGACACTGAAGCTTTCTTT
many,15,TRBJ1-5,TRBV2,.,CASSEALGGNQPQHF,TGTGCCAGCAGTGAAGCGCTTGGGGGTAATCAGCCCCAGCATTTT
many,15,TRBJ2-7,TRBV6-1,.,CASSELGGTHYEQYF,TGTGCCAGCAGTGAATTAGGCGGGACTCACTACGAGCAGTACTTC
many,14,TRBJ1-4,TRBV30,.,CAWNPGTANEKLFF,TGTGCCTGGAACCCCGGGACTGCTAATGAAAAACTGTTTTTT
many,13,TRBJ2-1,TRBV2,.,CASSELGPNEQFF,TGTGCCAGCAGTGAATTAGGTCCTAATGAGCAGTTCTTC
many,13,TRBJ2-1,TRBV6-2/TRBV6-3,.,CASSYDSVASGFF,TGTGCCAGCAGTTACGACAGTGTCGCTTCTGGGTTCTTC
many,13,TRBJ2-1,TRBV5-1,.,CASSSTVSNEQFF,TGCGCCAGCAGCTCGACAGTATCAAATGAGCAGTTCTTC
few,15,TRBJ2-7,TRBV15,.,CATSRGDTSSYEQYF,TGTGCCACCAGCAGAGGTGACACAAGCTCCTACGAGCAGTACTTC
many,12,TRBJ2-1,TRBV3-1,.,CASSPLNNEQFF,TGTGCCAGCAGCCCTCTAAACAATGAGCAGTTCTTC
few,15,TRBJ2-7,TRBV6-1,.,CASSEGWRSSYEQYF,TGTGCCAGCAGTGAAGGATGGAGGAGCTCCTACGAGCAGTACTTC
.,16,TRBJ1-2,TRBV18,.,CASSPLKTEPLYGYTF,TGTGCCAGCTCACCACTGAAGACAGAACCTCTCTATGGCTACACCTTC
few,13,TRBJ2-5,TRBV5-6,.,CASSLRVEEAQYF,TGTGCCAGCAGCCTGAGGGTAGAGGAGGCCCAGTACTTC
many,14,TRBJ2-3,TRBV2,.,CASRTRQSTDTQYF,TGTGCCAGCCGAACAAGACAGTCCACAGATACGCAGTATTTT
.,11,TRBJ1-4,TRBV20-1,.,CSARIREKLFF,TGCAGTGCTAGAATTAGGGAAAAACTGTTTTTT
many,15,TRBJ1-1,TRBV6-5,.,CASSYNDFSGTEAFF,TGTGCCAGCAGTTATAATGATTTTTCGGGGACTGAAGCTTTCTTT
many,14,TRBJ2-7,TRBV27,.,CASSSAPGFYEQYF,TGTGCCAGCAGTTCGGCCCCGGGTTTCTACGAGCAGTACTTC
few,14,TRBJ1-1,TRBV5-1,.,CASSLDQGGTRTFF,TGCGCCAGCAGCTTGGATCAGGGCGGAACTAGGACTTTCTTT
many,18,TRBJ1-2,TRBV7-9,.,CASSLANPGFTTNYGYTF,TGTGCCAGCAGCTTAGCAAATCCAGGGTTCACTACTAACTATGGCTACACCTTC
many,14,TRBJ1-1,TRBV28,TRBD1,CASKRQGGNTEAFF,TGTGCCAGCAAACGACAGGGGGGCAACACTGAAGCTTTCTTT
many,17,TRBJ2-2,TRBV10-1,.,CASSEAKNSLNTGELFF,TGCGCCAGCAGTGAGGCGAAGAACTCCTTGAACACCGGGGAGCTGTTTTTT
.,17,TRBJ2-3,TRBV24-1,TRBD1,CATSGFRDRDSTDTQYF,TGTGCCACCAGTGGATTCCGGGACAGGGATAGCACAGATACGCAGTATTTT
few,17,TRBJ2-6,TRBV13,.,CASTPGWESSGANVLTF,TGTGCCAGCACTCCGGGGTGGGAGAGCTCTGGGGCCAACGTCCTGACTTTC
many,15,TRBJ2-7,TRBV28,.,CASSPTGAPDYEQYF,TGTGCCAGCAGCCCCACCGGCGCCCCAGACTACGAGCAGTACTTC
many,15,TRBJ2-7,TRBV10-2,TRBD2,CASREGLAASYEQYF,TGCGCCAGCAGAGAGGGACTAGCGGCATCCTACGAGCAGTACTTC
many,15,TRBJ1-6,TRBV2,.,CASSPQTQGYSPLHF,TGTGCCAGCAGTCCCCAAACCCAGGGTTACTCACCCCTCCACTTT
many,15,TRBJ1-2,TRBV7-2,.,CASSLTGQGGYGYTF,TGTGCCAGCAGCCTTACGGGGCAGGGAGGCTATGGCTACACCTTC
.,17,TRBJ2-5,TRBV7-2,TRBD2,CASSPGLAGVSLETQYF,TGTGCCAGCAGCCCGGGACTAGCGGGAGTGTCCCTAGAGACCCAGTACTTC